This TCR beta chain was obtained from a study of beta chain features in type 1 diabetes. Study-level points and caveats: All four CD4+ subsets from Type 1 diabetes patients carried moderately but significantly shorter TCRB CDR3s. There was a possibility that cDNA sequencing over-represented cells with high TCR expression.

This clone was counted a few times. Its antigen remains unknown. This CDR3 is 12 amino acids long. CDR1 and CDR2 from the germline V gene are SNHLY and FYNNEI. The V and J ends lost 4 bases and 8 bases respectively, with 11 bases between them. All of the isolated RNA was reverse transcribed, so expressed TCRB transcripts were sequenced. Profiled with immunoSEQ multiplex PCR; TCRdb holds only in-frame clones, not every one. The sample holds a few hundred thousand clones, over 7.5% seen once. What was sequenced was naive CD4+ T cells from blood. The TCR originated in a woman younger than 30 in good health. This chain connects TRBV2 to TRBJ2-5; D perhaps matches TRBD2 (6 bases). CDR3 DNA sequence: TGTGCCAGCAGTGCGCGGGGCGTAACCCAGTACTTC. The encoded protein is CASSARGVTQYF.